These 22 T cell receptor beta chains came from one sample sequenced in a study of T cell responses to AZD1222 COVID-19 vaccine. Data came from immunoSEQ multiplex PCR; TCRdb stores just in-frame clones and leaves some out. The data show under 150,000 clones, roughly 89% seen once. The material sequenced was peripheral blood, taken on day 0 of AZD1222 vaccination. These receptors came from an adult in good health.

The V call is TRBV5-4, the J call TRBJ2-7; D gene ambiguous. CDR1 is SGHNT, CDR2 YYREEE, per germline (reference sequence). The V gene lost 4 bases and the J gene lost 6 bases, with 11 bases spanning the gap. The CDR3 spans 12 residues. The CDR3, as DNA: TGTGCCAGCAGCCCCCCCCTCGGCGAGCAGTACTTC. Its translation: CASSPPLGEQYF. The whole variable domain, remainder taken from reference TRBV5-4 and TRBJ2-7, is ETGVTQSPTHLIKTRGQQVTLRCSSQSGHNTVSWYQQALGQGPQFIFQYYREEENGRGNFPPRFSGLQFPNYSSELNVNALELDDSALYLCASSPPLGEQYFGPGTRLTVT.

In nucleotides, the CDR3 is TGTGCCAGCAGCGCAGCTAGCGGGAGGGCCTCAAAGCAGTTCTTC. This gives the protein CASSAASGRASKQFF. The chain joins TRBV11-3 to TRBJ2-1; TRBD2 matches at 12 bases. The V segment lost 5 bases and the J segment 11 bases; nucleotides outside the gene matches: 10. The CDR3 totals 15 residues. Looked up from germline, CDR1 is SGHNT and CDR2 is YENEEA.

The chain recombines TRBV28 with TRBJ2-7; 8 bases are a match to TRBD1. The length of the CDR3 is 16 residues. Germline V gives CDR1 MDHEN, CDR2 SYDVKM. V dropped 5 bases and J dropped 5; count of bases not matched to a gene: 14. The CDR3 DNA follows: TGTGCCAGCAGTGAACTCCGGACAGGGAAATTCCACGAGCAGTACTTC. Translating it yields CASSELRTGKFHEQYF.

This chain connects TRBV4-3 to TRBJ2-1; D is perhaps TRBD2 (6 bases). Germline V gene lookup returns CDR1 LGHNA and CDR2 YSLEER. The V gene lost 0 bases and the J gene lost 8 bases, with 14 bases spanning the gap. This CDR3 is built from 15 residues. The CDR3, as DNA: TGCGCCAGCAGCCAAGACGGTTTAGCGGAGCATGAGCAGTTCTTC. Its translation is CASSQDGLAEHEQFF.

The V gene is TRBV2, the J gene TRBJ2-3; maybe TRBD2 (5 bases). V was cut by 4 bases and J by 5 bases, with 10 bases left in between. This CDR3 has 13 residues. The germline CDR1 and CDR2 sequences are SNHLY and FYNNEI. The DNA of the CDR3 is TGTGCCAGCAGTGGAGGGCTAGGAGATACGCAGTATTTT. Amino acid sequence: CASSGGLGDTQYF.

The gene calls are TRBV6-5 and TRBJ2-2, with a possible D match to TRBD1 (6 bases). This CDR3 is built from 12 residues. Germline CDR1 is MNHEY and CDR2 is SVGAGI. With 6 bases removed from V and 7 bases from J, the gap between germline ends came to 9 bases. CDR3 bases: TGTGCCAGCAGCAGGGGACACGGGGAGCTGTTTTTT. Translating it yields CASSRGHGELFF.

This chain links TRBV19 with TRBJ2-3; tentatively, D is TRBD2 (5 bases). The V gene's germline CDR1 is LNHDA and CDR2 SQIVND (reference sequence). Trimming took off 10 bases at V and 0 bases at J, with 11 bases between the two ends. The CDR3 loop spans 13 amino acids. CDR3 in amino acids: CATSGSSTDTQYF. The CDR3 DNA follows: TGTGCCACAAGCGGCTCTAGCACAGATACGCAGTATTTT. The variable domain in full, completed from reference TRBV19 and TRBJ2-3, reads DGGITQSPKYLFRKEGQNVTLSCEQNLNHDAMYWYRQDPGQGLRLIYYSQIVNDFQKGDIAEGYSVSREKKESFPLTVTSAQKNPTAFYLCATSGSSTDTQYFGPGTRLTVL.

V and J are TRBV6-1 and TRBJ2-3; 7 positions match TRBD1. J was trimmed by 2 bases and V by 2 bases; bases with no gene match: 4. The CDR3 consists of 15 residues. Germline V gene lookup returns CDR1 MNHNS and CDR2 SASEGT. The DNA of the CDR3 is TGTGCCAGCAGTGAAAGGGGGCCTTACACAGATACGCAGTATTTT. It specifies CASSERGPYTDTQYF.

The chain's CDR3 is CASSQSERTGELFF. Written as DNA, the CDR3 is TGCGCCAGCAGCCAATCCGAGCGTACCGGGGAGCTGTTTTTT. This chain links TRBV4-1 with TRBJ2-2, with no clear D. From germline, CDR1 is MGHRA and CDR2 YSYEKL. This CDR3 has 14 amino acids. V lost 2 bases and J 5 bases, leaving 9 bases between the germline ends.

The chain couples TRBV5-4 to TRBJ1-1, with a weak D call TRBD1 (5 bases). Germline V CDR1 and CDR2: SGHNT, YYREEE (reference sequence). The V end was cut by 3 bases, the J end by 3 bases, with 15 bases between. The CDR3 is 15 residues long. The CDR3 reads CASSSPGSGDTEAFF. CDR3 nucleotides: TGTGCCAGCAGCTCCCCAGGGTCGGGGGACACTGAAGCTTTCTTT.

The V gene is TRBV5-1, the J gene TRBJ1-1, with D possibly being TRBD1 (6 bases). V dropped 0 bases and J dropped 0 bases, with 15 bases sitting between them. CDR3 length: 17 residues. Germline V CDR1 and CDR2: SGHRS, YFSETQ. DNA of the CDR3: TGCGCCAGCAGCTTGGACCTTTTCAGGGGAATGAACACTGAAGCTTTCTTT. Its translation: CASSLDLFRGMNTEAFF.

The chain combines TRBV2 with TRBJ2-2; 10 bases are shared with TRBD2. The germline gives CDR1 SNHLY, CDR2 FYNNEI. Germline trimming cut 4 bases from V and 7 bases from J; bases unmatched to any gene: 6. The CDR3 sequence is 15 residues long. As DNA, the CDR3 is TGTGCCAGCAGTGGGGACCGACTAGCGGGCGGGGAGCTGTTTTTT. Translated: CASSGDRLAGGELFF.

The gene calls are TRBV7-8 and TRBJ1-1, with D perhaps matching TRBD1 (6 bases). V gave up 5 bases and J gave up 1 base, with 20 bases separating them. Germline V CDR1 and CDR2: SGHVS, FQNEAQ. The CDR3 contains 17 residues. The DNA for the CDR3 is TGTGCCAGCAGCCTAGGGGGGGCGAGACAGGCGAACACTGAAGCTTTCTTT. The encoded protein is CASSLGGARQANTEAFF.

This clone was observed a handful of times. V and J are TRBV3-1 (or the pseudogene TRBV3-2) and TRBJ2-2, with 8 bases lining up with TRBD2. Trimming took 1 base from V and 5 from J; bases not matched to a gene: 6. The germline CDR1 and CDR2 sequences are LGHDT and YNNKEL (reference sequence). This CDR3 is 16 amino acids long. The DNA for the CDR3 is TGTGCCAGCAGCCAAGTGGGAATAGCGGGGACCGGGGAGCTGTTTTTT. It codes for CASSQVGIAGTGELFF.

V is TRBV3-1 (or the pseudogene TRBV3-2) and J is TRBJ2-1; 11 nucleotides agree with TRBD2. This CDR3 is built from 13 residues. The germline V gene encodes CDR1 LGHDT and CDR2 YNNKEL (reference sequence). The trim removed 7 bases at V and 8 bases at J, leaving 4 bases unmatched. The CDR3 is CASMTSGKHEQFF. For the CDR3, the DNA is TGTGCCAGCATGACTAGCGGGAAACATGAGCAGTTCTTC.

The chain is built from TRBV5-1 and TRBJ1-3; the D is unclear. V lost 3 bases and J lost 4, with 8 bases in between. The CDR3 runs 13 residues. Germline V gene sequence: CDR1 SGHRS, CDR2 YFSETQ. CDR3: CASSYQSGNTIYF. CDR3 coding DNA: TGCGCCAGCAGCTACCAATCAGGAAACACCATATATTTT.

In DNA form, the CDR3 reads TGTGCCAGCAGCGAGGGGGCAGGGCGTAACACCGGGGAGCTGTTTTTT. Protein sequence: CASSEGAGRNTGELFF. The chain carries TRBV9 and TRBJ2-2, with TRBD1 identical over 7 bases. With 3 bases clipped from V and 2 bases from J, the junction kept 7 bases outside the gene matches. The CDR3 has 16 residues. Germline V gene lookup returns CDR1 SGDLS and CDR2 YYNGEE.

This clone appeared a few times. V is TRBV30 and J is TRBJ1-6; tentative D call: TRBD1 (5 bases). From germline, CDR1 is GTSNPN and CDR2 SVGIG (reference sequence). Between the trimmed V and J ends, which lost 4 bases and 9 bases, there was a span of 19 bases. The CDR3 covers 15 residues. The CDR3 reads CAWTTGLVGGSPLHF. The CDR3 DNA sequence: TGTGCCTGGACCACAGGACTGGTGGGGGGTTCACCCCTCCACTTT.

The V call is TRBV10-2, the J call TRBJ2-7; tentative D call: TRBD2 (5 bases). Germline V lookup: CDR1 WSHSY, CDR2 SAAADI. The CDR3 runs to 15 residues. Trimming left V 2 bases short and J 2 bases short, with 13 bases between. The CDR3 sequence is CASSERRVGPYEQYF. CDR3 DNA: TGCGCCAGCAGTGAGCGGCGGGTGGGTCCCTACGAGCAGTACTTC.

The V gene is TRBV4-3, the J gene TRBJ2-1, with 8 bases fitting TRBD2. The CDR3 runs to 20 residues. Germline assignment: CDR1 LGHNA and CDR2 YSLEER. V was clipped by 2 bases and J by 0 bases; unmatched bases: 15. This CDR3 reads CASSQFKAGSTSGSYNEQFF. CDR3 nucleotides: TGCGCCAGCAGCCAATTCAAGGCGGGGAGTACTAGCGGCTCCTACAATGAGCAGTTCTTC.

In this sample, this clone turned up a few times. The CDR3 nucleotides are TGCAGCGTTGAAACGGGGGTTCGCTATGGCTACACCTTC. This translates into CSVETGVRYGYTF. This rearrangement joins TRBV29-1 to TRBJ1-2; perhaps TRBD1 as D (5 bases). The CDR3 runs 13 residues. V was clipped by 2 bases and J by 4 bases, with 11 bases between them. Germline-derived CDR1 and CDR2 are SQVTM and ANQGSEA.

The gene calls are TRBV14 and TRBJ1-3; 7 bases align to TRBD1. Germline assignment: CDR1 SGHDN and CDR2 FVKESK. The J segment lost 4 bases and the V segment lost 6 bases, leaving 9 bases of the junction unmatched. This CDR3 region has 15 residues. CDR3 amino acids: CASRATGTAGNTIYF. CDR3 sequence (DNA): TGTGCCAGCAGAGCTACCGGGACAGCGGGAAACACCATATATTTT.